A single count supports the clone carrying this T cell receptor beta chain. The target antigen is unknown. The sample comes from a study of OX40 agonist ivuxolimab in advanced cancers. Across the whole study: With a range of 23 to 79, age averaged 60 years, and about 83% were male. Eligibility rules accepted prior anti-PD-1, anti-PD-L1 or anti-CTLA-4 therapy, and around 43% had some. Partial responses occurred in Three dose-escalation patients, one with hepatocellular carcinoma and two with cutaneous melanoma. General study points: Partial responders at 0.1-3.0 mg/kg showed near-lowest clonal expansion.

V trimming: 4 bases; J trimming: 7 bases; junction bases outside the gene matches: 8. The CDR3 is 15 amino acids. CDR1 is SGHDT and CDR2 is YYEEEE in the germline V gene. TCRdb's copy holds only in-frame clones and misses some; the assay was immunoSEQ multiplex PCR. This table has about 50,000 clones, about nine tenths appearing once. The sequence was collected from an adult with an advanced solid tumor such as melanoma, head and neck, liver or kidney cancer. The rearrangement uses TRBV5-6 and TRBJ1-6; 7 bases are shared with TRBD1. The material was CD4+ or CD8+ T cells sorted from blood, obtained in a trial of the OX40 agonist ivuxolimab. The CDR3 loop reads CASSPRDSQNSPLHF. The CDR3 DNA reads as TGTGCCAGCAGCCCCCGGGACAGCCAAAATTCACCCCTCCACTTT.